This T cell receptor (beta chain) was captured in a study of blood T cell repertoires in COVID-19. In the study overall: Italy, Spain and the United States were the sources of the convalescent and acute COVID-19 samples. Nucleic acid was either cDNA or gDNA, and it came from T cells, B-cell-depleted T cells, or PBMCs.

The Seattle site enrolled patients during active infection and followed them longitudinally. Data came from immunoSEQ multiplex PCR; TCRdb stores just in-frame clones and leaves some out. This sample has just over 300,000 clones; roughly 89% occur once, and the top ten carry 1.5% to 2%. V was pared by 7 bases and J by 4 bases, with 8 bases between. CDR1 is MNHEY and CDR2 is SVGAGI in the germline V gene. The CDR3 has 12 amino acids. The chain links TRBV6-5 to TRBJ1-5, with D hard to call. The clonotype comes from a young woman with COVID-19, enrolled during active disease. Sequencing was done on a sample of peripheral blood. The CDR3 DNA sequence: TGTGCCAGCACATGGGCAAATCAGCCCCAGCATTTT. Translated, it gives CASTWANQPQHF.